The present entry profiles one T cell receptor beta chain with its context. This sample is part of a study of blood T cell repertoires in COVID-19. Study summary: Acute and convalescent COVID-19 specimens originated in the United States, Italy and Spain. PBMCs, B-cell-depleted T cells, or T cells were the source of the cDNA or gDNA that made up the material.

Study processing details: Estimates of nucleated cell counts were drawn from the amplification of reference gene primers. The data were produced by immunoSEQ multiplex PCR, yet TCRdb's version contains in-frame clones alone and is incomplete. The DNA was the basis for D and trimming; V, J and clone size are from that table. The repertoire consists of more than 200,000 clones, with around four fifths occurring once and the leading ten covering roughly 4%. Per the germline V gene, CDR1 is LNHDA and CDR2 is SQIVND (reference sequence). This CDR3 has 13 amino acids. V was shortened by 3 bases and J by 7 bases, with 13 bases between the two germline ends.

This chain connects TRBV19 to TRBJ2-7; weak D call: TRBD1 (5 bases). Sequencing was performed on peripheral blood. This receptor was taken from a man aged 55 to 70 with acute or convalescent COVID-19. The CDR3 DNA reads TGTGCCAGTAGTATTGGGGCAGGATGGGAGCAGTACTTC. It encodes CASSIGAGWEQYF.